Given below is one TCR beta chain in context. This entry is derived from a study of blood T cell repertoires in COVID-19. Study-level background: The analysed material was cDNA or gDNA that came from T cells, B-cell-depleted T cells, or PBMCs.

The CDR3 length is 15 residues. V lost 7 bases to trimming and J lost 6 bases, with 19 bases between them. Germline V gives CDR1 MDHEN, CDR2 SYDVKM. Sequencing was performed with immunoSEQ multiplex PCR; in TCRdb, only in-frame clones are kept and a portion is missing. The table has fewer than 250,000 clones, around nine tenths seen once; the top ten hold under 7%. Sequencing used peripheral blood. This TCR came from a man aged 55 to 69 who had recovered from COVID-19. The rearrangement joins TRBV28 to TRBJ2-1, with a tentative D call TRBD1 (6 bases). DNA of the CDR3: TGTGCCAGCACGTCGCCCGGGACAATTCTCAATGAGCAGTTCTTC. This encodes CASTSPGTILNEQFF.